This T cell receptor (beta chain) was sequenced in a study of shared clonotypes between healthy human individuals. Study details: The study enrolled a couple of women and a few men aged 18 to 49.

Running of the assay took place at deep level. Clones were sequenced by immunoSEQ multiplex PCR, and TCRdb holds only the in-frame ones, with some missing. There are hundreds of thousands of clones in the sample; around three quarters occur only once, and about 12% lies in the top ten. Study-level results: Represented genetic and exposure-history diversity was restricted by having few donors.

Germline V gene lookup returns CDR1 SEHNR and CDR2 FQNEAQ (reference sequence). The CDR3 contains 16 residues. J was trimmed by 2 bases and V by 5 bases; bases with no gene match: 6. Adults of Caucasian background living in Nashville, Tennessee made up all donors. This clone was counted between two and nine times. Its antigen is unknown. This TCR derives from a woman aged 40 to 55 in good health. Some clones in this sample may be carry-over from other donors' samples. Sequenced sample: PBMCs. The chain joins TRBV7-9 to TRBJ2-3; 11 bases are a match to TRBD2. Written as DNA, the CDR3 is TGTGCCAGCAGCCGCGGACTAGCGGGCTACACAGATACGCAGTATTTT. Protein sequence: CASSRGLAGYTDTQYF.